This is a list of T cell receptor beta chains from one sample in a study of a mutant IDH1 vaccine in newly diagnosed glioma. Which antigens these TCRs recognize remains unknown. The data were produced by immunoSEQ multiplex PCR, yet TCRdb's version contains in-frame clones alone and is incomplete. The sample holds over 55,000 clones, about four fifths seen once. The starting material was PBMCs, obtained from a glioma patient whose treatment included an IDH1 peptide vaccine. The receptors come from a man aged 35 to 55 with glioma. The CDR3 runs from the conserved cysteine through the conserved F or W. Each record gives: clone size, J gene, D gene, V gene, CDR3 DNA, CDR3 protein. The D gene is left open where the match is weak. Clone size is given for some rows only: seen once, a few or many times, or a class if the clone is expanded.

abundance: NA
j_gene: TRBJ2-2
d_gene: NA
v_gene: TRBV7-3
CDR3nt: TGTGCCAGCAGCTATCTAGCCGGGGAGCTGTTTTTT
CDR3aa: CASSYLAGELFF

abundance: few
j_gene: TRBJ1-6
d_gene: NA
v_gene: TRBV30
CDR3nt: TGTGCCTGGAGTGTACGCCCAGGGTCCTCACCCCTCCACTTT
CDR3aa: CAWSVRPGSSPLHF

abundance: few
j_gene: TRBJ2-6
d_gene: NA
v_gene: TRBV11-2
CDR3nt: TGTGCCAGCAGCCCTAATCCTGGGGCCAACGTCCTGACTTTC
CDR3aa: CASSPNPGANVLTF

abundance: NA
j_gene: TRBJ1-2
d_gene: TRBD1
v_gene: TRBV5-4
CDR3nt: TGTGCCAGCAGCTTGGGGACAGGGGTCATCTATGGCTACACCTTC
CDR3aa: CASSLGTGVIYGYTF

abundance: NA
j_gene: TRBJ2-4
d_gene: TRBD1
v_gene: TRBV5-4
CDR3nt: TGTGCCAGCACTATGGGACAGGGGGCCGACATTCAGTACTTC
CDR3aa: CASTMGQGADIQYF

abundance: NA
j_gene: TRBJ2-7
d_gene: TRBD1
v_gene: TRBV10-3
CDR3nt: TGTGCCATCAGCCTGGGACAGAACAGCTACGAGCAGTACTTC
CDR3aa: CAISLGQNSYEQYF

abundance: NA
j_gene: TRBJ1-6
d_gene: NA
v_gene: TRBV18
CDR3nt: TGTGCCAGCTCTCTCCTGACAGAATATAATTCACCCCTCCACTTT
CDR3aa: CASSLLTEYNSPLHF

abundance: NA
j_gene: TRBJ2-3
d_gene: TRBD2
v_gene: TRBV7-2
CDR3nt: TGTGCCAGCAGCTTCTTTACTAGCGGGATACTCACAGATACGCAGTATTTT
CDR3aa: CASSFFTSGILTDTQYF

abundance: NA
j_gene: TRBJ1-3
d_gene: TRBD1
v_gene: TRBV10-3
CDR3nt: TGTGCCATCAGTGCGGACAGGGTAAACACCATATATTTT
CDR3aa: CAISADRVNTIYF

abundance: NA
j_gene: TRBJ1-2
d_gene: NA
v_gene: TRBV6-5
CDR3nt: TGTGCCAGCAAAAGGAACCGGGACGGCACTACGGGCTACACCTTC
CDR3aa: CASKRNRDGTTGYTF

abundance: NA
j_gene: TRBJ2-1
d_gene: NA
v_gene: TRBV4-1
CDR3nt: TGCGCCAGCAGCCAAGTCGTGGGGCCTGAGCAGTTCTTC
CDR3aa: CASSQVVGPEQFF

abundance: few
j_gene: TRBJ1-1
d_gene: NA
v_gene: TRBV30
CDR3nt: TGTGCCTGGAGTGCCTCCTGGGTCAACACTGAAGCTTTCTTT
CDR3aa: CAWSASWVNTEAFF

abundance: NA
j_gene: TRBJ1-4
d_gene: NA
v_gene: TRBV4-1
CDR3nt: TGCGCCAGCAGCCGCCTCCGCTCTAATGAAAAACTGTTTTTT
CDR3aa: CASSRLRSNEKLFF

abundance: NA
j_gene: TRBJ1-1
d_gene: NA
v_gene: TRBV5-4
CDR3nt: TGTGCCAGCAGCTTGGTTTCAGGGAGGATCACTGAAGCTTTCTTT
CDR3aa: CASSLVSGRITEAFF